The 25 T cell receptor beta chains below were found in one sample sequenced in a study of T-cell reconstitution after alpha-beta-depleted transplantation in children. The TCRbeta library incorporated unique molecular identifiers. TCRdb re-analysed the PCR reads in MiXCR, keeping a single row per CDR3 protein. The table lists almost 250,000 distinct CDR3 sequences, over 20% of them singletons. The sequencing here drew on PBMCs, taken before TCRalphabeta/CD19-depleted stem cell transplant. These receptors were taken from a girl aged 2-15 years with Fanconi anemia, due to receive a stem cell transplant.

This clonotype was detected many times. This chain uses TRBV20-1 with TRBJ2-7, with D possibly matching TRBD2 (7 bases). The CDR3 runs 13 residues. From germline, CDR1 is DFQATT and CDR2 SNEGSKA (reference sequence). V lost 7 bases, J lost 1 base, and 14 bases lay in between. The CDR3 here is CSVRGARSYEQYF. CDR3 coding DNA: TGCAGTGTTCGGGGGGCGCGGTCCTACGAGCAGTACTTC.

The chain joins TRBV5-4 to TRBJ2-7; 14 positions agree with TRBD2. This CDR3 has 15 residues. V shed 4 bases, J shed 6 bases, and the junction held 6 bases outside the gene matches. The V gene's germline CDR1 is SGHNT and CDR2 YYREEE (reference sequence). CDR3 in DNA: TGTGCCAGCAGCGAAGGGACTAGCGGGGGCCCCGAGCAGTACTTC. Amino acid sequence: CASSEGTSGGPEQYF.

The chain employs TRBV25-1 and TRBJ1-4; 10 bases agree with TRBD1. Per germline, CDR1 MGHDK and CDR2 SYGVNS. The CDR3 is 13 amino acids. V was clipped by 6 bases and J by 8 bases; unmatched bases: 3. CDR3: CASRDRGDEKLFF. Written as DNA, the CDR3 is TGTGCCAGCAGGGACAGGGGGGACGAAAAACTGTTTTTT.

The chain has TRBV29-1 and TRBJ1-3; D gene unclear. Trimming removed 6 bases from V and 0 bases from J, with 6 bases in between. This CDR3 comprises 12 residues. Germline V gene data show CDR1 as SQVTM and CDR2 as ANQGSEA. The CDR3 sequence is CSVGHSGNTIYF. DNA of the CDR3: TGCAGCGTGGGCCACTCTGGAAACACCATATATTTT.

This clonotype was seen at least ten times. The chain joins TRBV29-1 to TRBJ2-3; perhaps TRBD2 as D (6 bases). The CDR3 consists of 14 residues. The V gene's germline CDR1 is SQVTM and CDR2 ANQGSEA. Trimming took 3 bases from V and 2 from J, leaving 12 bases between them. The CDR3: CSVDDAGFTDTQYF. CDR3 DNA: TGCAGCGTTGATGATGCGGGATTCACAGATACGCAGTATTTT.

This clonotype appeared a few times. The CDR3 DNA reads as TGTGCCAGCAGTTACACCCGGGACAGCTACGAGCAGTACTTC. Protein sequence: CASSYTRDSYEQYF. This chain connects TRBV6-5 to TRBJ2-7, with 7 positions matching TRBD1. The CDR3 totals 14 residues. With V trimmed by 2 bases and J by 3 bases, 4 bases remained unmatched. CDR1 and CDR2 (germline): MNHEY, SVGAGI.

The V and J genes are TRBV20-1 and TRBJ2-3, with 9 bases fitting TRBD2. This CDR3 comprises 13 residues. Germline CDR1 DFQATT, CDR2 SNEGSKA (reference sequence). V shed 5 bases, J shed 5 bases, and the junction held 5 bases outside the gene matches. The CDR3 reads CSALAGVRDTQYF. The CDR3 DNA is TGCAGTGCTTTAGCGGGAGTAAGAGATACGCAGTATTTT.

This clonotype was observed at least ten times. The V and J genes are TRBV7-2 and TRBJ2-7; maybe TRBD1 (6 bases). Germline values: CDR1 SGHTA, CDR2 FQGNSA. Trimming took 5 bases from V and 2 from J, leaving 16 bases between them. The CDR3 extends over 15 amino acids. DNA for the CDR3: TGTGCCAGCAGCCGACAGGTCTCCCTGACCTACGAGCAGTACTTC. Its translation is CASSRQVSLTYEQYF.

This clonotype was observed many times. V gene TRBV20-1 combines with J gene TRBJ1-4; D gene uncertain. The CDR3 sequence is 15 residues long. V gave up 5 bases and J gave up 0 bases, with 13 bases separating them. In germline, CDR1 is DFQATT, CDR2 SNEGSKA (reference sequence). The DNA of the CDR3 is TGCAGTGCTTTTTACGGGGTTGCAACTAATGAAAAACTGTTTTTT. Protein product: CSAFYGVATNEKLFF.

This chain links TRBV29-1 with TRBJ2-5, with D possibly matching TRBD2 (5 bases). The germline CDR1 and CDR2 sequences are SQVTM and ANQGSEA. The length of the CDR3 is 15 residues. The V end was cut by 4 bases, the J end by 1 base, with 16 bases between. CDR3 bases: TGCAGCGTTGCTAGGGTACGGGATAGCCAAGAGACCCAGTACTTC. Amino acids: CSVARVRDSQETQYF.

This clonotype appeared many times. This sequence joins TRBV15 and TRBJ2-1; D is unclear. This CDR3 contains 12 residues. The germline gives CDR1 LNHNV, CDR2 YYDKDF (reference sequence). V was clipped by 3 bases and J by 7 bases, with 7 bases between them. CDR3 bases: TGTGCCACCAGCAGGAACCTAAATGAGCAGTTCTTC. Protein sequence: CATSRNLNEQFF.

The V gene is TRBV29-1, the J gene TRBJ1-2, with D tentatively TRBD1 (6 bases). In germline, CDR1 is SQVTM, CDR2 ANQGSEA. The CDR3 is made up of 11 amino acids. The ends were cut back, 7 bases at V and 2 bases at J, with 8 bases in the middle. The CDR3 DNA sequence: TGCAGCGGACAGGCAAACTATGGCTACACCTTC. It translates to CSGQANYGYTF.

This clonotype was observed at least ten times. The V gene is TRBV4-2, the J gene TRBJ1-5; D unclear. Germline CDR1 and CDR2: LGHNA and YNFKEQ. The V and J ends lost 0 bases and 5 bases respectively, with 14 bases between them. The CDR3 consists of 16 residues. CDR3 coding DNA: TGTGCCAGCAGCCAAGATGGTACGTCAGGTCATCAGCCCCAGCATTTT. This encodes CASSQDGTSGHQPQHF.

There are many counts of this clonotype. V gene TRBV15 combines with J gene TRBJ2-1; D may be TRBD1 or TRBD2 (5 bases each). CDR3 length: 16 amino acids. Trimming pared 0 bases from V and 7 bases from J, leaving 16 bases between. Germline CDR1 is LNHNV and CDR2 is YYDKDF (reference sequence). CDR3 amino acids: CATSRDLLARGNEQFF. The CDR3 nucleotides are TGTGCCACCAGCAGAGATTTGCTAGCTAGGGGAAATGAGCAGTTCTTC.

The chain links TRBV7-2 to TRBJ2-5; 7 nucleotides line up with TRBD1. Trimming at V came to 3 bases and at J to 2 bases, leaving 6 bases not matched to a gene. The CDR3 spans 15 residues. The germline gives CDR1 SGHTA, CDR2 FQGNSA. As DNA, the CDR3 is TGTGCCAGCAGCTTCATGGGACAGCCGCAAGAGACCCAGTACTTC. This codes for CASSFMGQPQETQYF.

V and J are TRBV5-1 and TRBJ2-5; D uncertain. CDR3 length: 12 amino acids. Germline CDR1 SGHRS, CDR2 YFSETQ. Trimming removed 5 bases at V and 5 bases at J, with 10 bases between. The CDR3 protein is CASSRVEETQYF. The CDR3 nucleotides read TGCGCCAGCAGTCGTGTGGAGGAGACCCAGTACTTC.

This clonotype was counted a few times. The J gene is TRBJ2-7, the V gene TRBV28; TRBD1 matches 10 bases. Looked up from germline, CDR1 is MDHEN and CDR2 is SYDVKM. The CDR3 consists of 18 residues. V lost 6 bases and J lost 4; bases outside the gene matches: 18. As DNA, the CDR3 is TGTGCCAGCAGACAAGAAGGGACAGGGGCCTATCCCTCTTACGAGCAGTACTTC. Encoded protein: CASRQEGTGAYPSYEQYF.

This clonotype has only a few counts. The rearrangement uses TRBV18 and TRBJ1-1, with D hard to call. V lost 0 bases, J lost 2 bases, and 4 bases lay in between. Germline-derived CDR1 and CDR2 are KGHSH and LQKENI. CDR3 size: 13 residues. CDR3 sequence: CASSPPVNTEAFF. Here the CDR3 DNA reads TGTGCCAGCTCACCACCGGTTAACACTGAAGCTTTCTTT.

This clonotype has a handful of counts. The chain links TRBV20-1 to TRBJ2-3; D possibly uses TRBD1 or TRBD2 (5 bases each). V shed 1 base and J shed 3 bases, with 17 bases lying between them. CDR1 and CDR2 from the germline V gene are DFQATT and SNEGSKA (reference sequence). The CDR3 extends over 16 amino acids. DNA of the CDR3: TGCAGTGCTAGAGGTCGGACCGCAGGGAGAACAGATACGCAGTATTTT. Amino acid sequence: CSARGRTAGRTDTQYF.

This rearrangement joins TRBV29-1 to TRBJ2-4; D remains unclear. CDR3 length: 14 amino acids. V was clipped by 4 bases and J by 3 bases, with 13 bases between them. Germline V lookup: CDR1 SQVTM, CDR2 ANQGSEA. The CDR3 loop is CSVVTGFGKNIQYF. As DNA, the CDR3 is TGCAGCGTTGTGACTGGGTTCGGCAAAAACATTCAGTACTTC.

This clonotype was seen at least ten times. This chain links TRBV5-1 with TRBJ2-7; TRBD2 matches at 7 bases. Trimming took 3 bases from V and 2 from J; bases not matched to a gene: 5. The V gene's germline CDR1 is SGHRS and CDR2 YFSETQ. This CDR3 comprises 14 residues. CDR3 sequence reads: CASSWSGVTYEQYF. DNA for the CDR3: TGCGCCAGCAGCTGGAGCGGGGTCACCTACGAGCAGTACTTC.

For the CDR3, the DNA is TGCAGTGCTAGAGATCCCTGGGCTAGCGGGAGAGTAGAGACCCAGTACTTC. This gives the protein CSARDPWASGRVETQYF. The J gene is TRBJ2-5, the V gene TRBV20-1; 10 positions agree with TRBD2. The CDR3 runs 17 residues. The J segment lost 4 bases and the V segment lost 0 bases, leaving 11 bases of the junction unmatched. The germline gives CDR1 DFQATT, CDR2 SNEGSKA (reference sequence).

This clonotype occurred many times. The chain has TRBV29-1 and TRBJ2-1; 16 nucleotides agree with TRBD2. After removal of 5 bases from V and 10 bases from J, the junction contained 5 bases not matched to a gene. CDR1 and CDR2 (germline): SQVTM, ANQGSEA. The CDR3 has 14 amino acids. CDR3 sequence (DNA): TGCAGCGTTTGGCCGGGACTAGCGGGAGGGGAGCAGTTCTTC. Translation: CSVWPGLAGGEQFF.

This clonotype was counted a few times. The V and J genes are TRBV21-1 and TRBJ1-3. TRBV21-1 is described as a pseudogene. This CDR3 region has 16 residues. The CDR3 DNA is TGTGCCAGCAGCAACGCGGACGGCCGCTCTGGAAACACCATATATTTT. Translated, it gives CASSNADGRSGNTIYF.

This clonotype has a handful of counts. The chain joins TRBV9 to TRBJ1-1; TRBD1 agrees at 9 bases. V shed 2 bases, J shed 10 bases, and the junction held 9 bases outside the gene matches. The germline CDR1 and CDR2 sequences are SGDLS and YYNGEE. The CDR3 has 14 residues. CDR3 bases: TGTGCCAGCAGCGTCACAGGGGGCGCGGGAGGAGCTTTCTTT. It is translated as CASSVTGGAGGAFF. The full variable domain, its missing parts supplied by reference TRBV9 and TRBJ1-1, is DSGVTQTPKHLITATGQRVTLRCSPRSGDLSVYWYQQSLDQGLQFLIQYYNGEERAKGNILERFSAQQFPDLHSELNLSSLELGDSALYFCASSVTGGAGGAFFGQGTRLTVV.